Listed here are 18 T cell receptor beta chains from one sample, sequenced in a study of shared clonotypes between healthy human individuals. The table came from immunoSEQ multiplex PCR; TCRdb's copy has only in-frame clones and leaves some out. The sample has about 1 million clones, about 75% seen once. Material: memory CD4+ T cells sorted from blood. Subset described: CD45RA-negative fraction. The origin of the receptors is a man aged 18 to 30 in good health.

The rearrangement uses TRBV2 and TRBJ2-5; TRBD2 matches 11 bases. The CDR3 has 15 amino acids. Losses at the gene ends were 7 bases for V and 5 bases for J; bases not matched to a gene: 9. Germline V lookup: CDR1 SNHLY, CDR2 FYNNEI. The CDR3 protein is CASTENTSGGETQYF. In DNA, the CDR3 is TGTGCCAGCACAGAGAACACTAGCGGGGGCGAGACCCAGTACTTC.

The J gene is TRBJ2-7, the V gene TRBV6-5; 10 bases are shared with TRBD1. Germline CDR1 is MNHEY and CDR2 is SVGAGI. V dropped 0 bases and J dropped 5; count of bases not matched to a gene: 7. The CDR3 totals 16 residues. This CDR3 reads CASSYSPGQGIHEQYF. CDR3 coding DNA: TGTGCCAGCAGTTACTCGCCGGGACAGGGGATTCACGAGCAGTACTTC.

The chain carries TRBV4-1 and TRBJ1-3; unclear D gene. The CDR3 spans 15 residues. Trimming took 4 bases from V and 0 from J, leaving 10 bases between them. CDR1 is MGHRA and CDR2 is YSYEKL in the germline V gene. The CDR3 nucleotides are TGCGCCAGCAGCCGTCTACCGAACTCTGGAAACACCATATATTTT. Translating it yields CASSRLPNSGNTIYF.

This chain connects TRBV7-3 to TRBJ2-7, with D unresolved. The CDR3 consists of 12 residues. Germline CDR1 SGHTA, CDR2 FQGTGA. V was pared by 5 bases and J by 5 bases, with 10 bases between. CDR3 nucleotide sequence: TGTGCCAGCAGCGCTCCAAGGGACGAGCAGTACTTC. This sequence encodes CASSAPRDEQYF.

The chain recombines TRBV6-6 with TRBJ2-5, with 8 positions matching TRBD1. Per the germline V gene, CDR1 is MNHNY and CDR2 is SVGAGI (reference sequence). This CDR3 contains 16 residues. V shed 6 bases and J 2 bases; nucleotides not matched to a gene: 11. The CDR3 reads CASSPARTGKQETQYF. CDR3 sequence (DNA): TGTGCCAGCAGCCCCGCCCGGACAGGGAAACAAGAGACCCAGTACTTC.

The rearrangement links TRBV9 to TRBJ2-3, with TRBD2 matching over 10 bases. The CDR3 consists of 17 residues. Germline lookup yields CDR1 SGDLS and CDR2 YYNGEE. J was trimmed by 1 base and V by 1 base; bases with no gene match: 6. Here the CDR3 reads CASSVRSGTSGTDTQYF. As DNA, the CDR3 is TGTGCCAGCAGCGTAAGGTCTGGGACTAGCGGCACAGATACGCAGTATTTT. Full variable domain (missing parts from reference TRBV9 and TRBJ2-3): DSGVTQTPKHLITATGQRVTLRCSPRSGDLSVYWYQQSLDQGLQFLIQYYNGEERAKGNILERFSAQQFPDLHSELNLSSLELGDSALYFCASSVRSGTSGTDTQYFGPGTRLTVL.

The chain links TRBV20-1 to TRBJ2-3, with a tentative D call TRBD2 (6 bases). This CDR3 has 11 residues. Trimming removed 8 bases from V and 8 bases from J, with 14 bases in between. From germline, CDR1 is DFQATT and CDR2 SNEGSKA (reference sequence). The CDR3 reads CSHADGSTQYF. The CDR3 DNA sequence: TGCAGTCATGCCGACGGGAGTACGCAGTATTTT.

V is TRBV6-5 and J is TRBJ1-2; weak D call: TRBD1 (6 bases). Trimming pared 6 bases from V and 1 base from J, leaving 12 bases between. The CDR3 contains 14 residues. CDR1 MNHEY and CDR2 SVGAGI come from the germline V gene. DNA of the CDR3: TGTGCCAGCAGGCAGACAGGCGTTAACTATGGCTACACCTTC. It is translated as CASRQTGVNYGYTF.

The chain carries TRBV28 and TRBJ1-2; D not resolved. The CDR3 contains 12 residues. Trimming left V 10 bases short and J 1 base short, with 10 bases between. Germline CDR1 reads MDHEN; CDR2 reads SYDVKM. CDR3 nucleotides: TGTGCCACGGTGGTTCTTAACTATGGCTACACCTTC. Encoded protein: CATVVLNYGYTF.

This clone was detected once. This chain links TRBV5-4 with TRBJ2-5; the D is unclear. Germline loops: CDR1 SGHNT, CDR2 YYREEE (reference sequence). Trimming left V 0 bases short and J 4 bases short, with 7 bases between. CDR3 length equals 13 residues. CDR3 nucleotides: TGTGCCAGCAGCTTGGAGGTTGCAGAGACCCAGTACTTC. It codes for CASSLEVAETQYF.

The chain couples TRBV21-1 to TRBJ2-3; TRBD2, as called in the table, went unchecked against the DNA. TRBV21-1 is a recognized pseudogene. This CDR3 is 16 amino acids long. DNA for the CDR3: TGTGCCAGCAGCAAAACGACTAGCGGTTACACAGATACGCAGTATTTT. Translating gives CASSKTTSGYTDTQYF.

The genes are TRBV19 and TRBJ2-7; tentative D call: TRBD1 (5 bases). Germline V gives CDR1 LNHDA, CDR2 SQIVND (reference sequence). The length of the CDR3 is 13 residues. Trimming removed 8 bases at V and 2 bases at J, with 13 bases between. CDR3 coding DNA: TGTGCCAGTGGCGGACGGACAACCTACGAGCAGTACTTC. Encoded protein: CASGGRTTYEQYF.

Regarding this clone: Other DNA sequences in the same sample also yield this CDR3. The V and J genes are TRBV6-5 and TRBJ1-5; D is undetermined. V was cut by 0 bases and J by 2 bases, with 2 bases left in between. The CDR3 consists of 13 residues. Germline V gene data show CDR1 as MNHEY and CDR2 as SVGAGI. The CDR3 sequence: CASSYSRNQPQHF. The CDR3 DNA reads TGTGCCAGCAGTTACTCGCGCAATCAGCCCCAGCATTTT.

This sequence joins TRBV9 and TRBJ1-3; 9 nucleotides align to TRBD1. The CDR3 totals 15 residues. Germline V lookup: CDR1 SGDLS, CDR2 YYNGEE. J was trimmed by 2 bases and V by 1 base; bases with no gene match: 1. CDR3 in DNA: TGTGCCAGCAGCGTACGGACAGGGGCTGGAAACACCATATATTTT. Translating it yields CASSVRTGAGNTIYF.

The gene calls are TRBV7-2 and TRBJ2-1; perhaps TRBD2 as D (5 bases). This CDR3 has 15 amino acids. Germline V lookup: CDR1 SGHTA, CDR2 FQGNSA. Deletions cut 0 bases from V and 8 bases from J, with 14 bases between. The CDR3 sequence is CASSLAGAGLDEQFF. The CDR3 nucleotides are TGTGCCAGCAGCTTAGCAGGCGCCGGACTCGATGAGCAGTTCTTC.

The rearrangement uses TRBV5-6 and TRBJ1-5, with 10 bases fitting TRBD1. This CDR3 has 15 amino acids. Germline V gives CDR1 SGHDT, CDR2 YYEEEE. V lost 3 bases, J lost 1 base, and 1 base stayed unmatched. CDR3 in amino acids: CASSSDRGSNQPQHF. In nucleotides, the CDR3 is TGTGCCAGCAGCTCGGACAGGGGGAGCAATCAGCCCCAGCATTTT.

The V gene is TRBV7-3, the J gene TRBJ2-3; 7 bases line up with TRBD2. The V segment lost 2 bases and the J segment 3 bases; nucleotides outside the gene matches: 5. The CDR3 sequence is 15 residues long. The germline V gene has CDR1 SGHTA and CDR2 FQGTGA. The CDR3 sequence: CASSLLAGQTDTQYF. In DNA, the CDR3 is TGTGCCAGCAGCTTATTAGCGGGTCAGACAGATACGCAGTATTTT.

This chain uses TRBV7-9 with TRBJ2-3; 9 positions agree with TRBD2. This CDR3 is built from 15 residues. V lost 3 bases, J lost 3 bases, and 4 bases stayed unmatched. Germline CDR1 and CDR2: SEHNR and FQNEAQ (reference sequence). The CDR3 nucleotides read TGTGCCAGCAGCTTTGCGGGAGGGCAGACAGATACGCAGTATTTT. Translating it yields CASSFAGGQTDTQYF.